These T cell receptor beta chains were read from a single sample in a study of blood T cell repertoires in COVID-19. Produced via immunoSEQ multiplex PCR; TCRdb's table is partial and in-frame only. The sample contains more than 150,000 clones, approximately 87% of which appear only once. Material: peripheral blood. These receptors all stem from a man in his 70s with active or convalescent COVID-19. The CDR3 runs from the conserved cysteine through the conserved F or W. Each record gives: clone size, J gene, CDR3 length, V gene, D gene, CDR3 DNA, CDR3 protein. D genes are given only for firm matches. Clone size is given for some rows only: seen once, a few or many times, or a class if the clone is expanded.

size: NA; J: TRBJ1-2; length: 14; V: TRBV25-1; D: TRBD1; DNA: TGTGCCAGCAGGGACAGGGATCGGCACTATGGCTACACCTTC; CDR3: CASRDRDRHYGYTF
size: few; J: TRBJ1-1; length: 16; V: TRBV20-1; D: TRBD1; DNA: TGCAGTGCTAGTTACCAGGGGGCGGCGGCGGATTCGGTAGCTTTCTTT; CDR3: CSASYQGAAADSVAFF
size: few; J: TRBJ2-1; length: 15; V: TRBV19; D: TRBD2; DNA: TGTGCCAGTAGTAGAGGACTAGCGGGAGGGGCTGAGCAGTTCTTC; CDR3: CASSRGLAGGAEQFF
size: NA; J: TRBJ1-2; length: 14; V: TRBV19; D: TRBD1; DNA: TGTGCCAGTAGGAAACAGGGGGCCTCTTATGGCTACACCTTC; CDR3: CASRKQGASYGYTF
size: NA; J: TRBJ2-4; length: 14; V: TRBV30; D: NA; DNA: TGTGCCTGGAGTCTGGAAGGTTCGGGAAACATTCAGTACTTC; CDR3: CAWSLEGSGNIQYF
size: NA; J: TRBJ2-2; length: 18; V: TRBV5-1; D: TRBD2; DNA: TGCGCCAGCAGCTTTGGCTTTCTGGGGGGGACTTTGGCCGGGGAGCTGTTTTTT; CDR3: CASSFGFLGGTLAGELFF
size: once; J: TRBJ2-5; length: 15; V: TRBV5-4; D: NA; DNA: TGTGCCAGCAGCATAGAGCCAGGGGCGGGAGAGACCCAGTACTTC; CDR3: CASSIEPGAGETQYF
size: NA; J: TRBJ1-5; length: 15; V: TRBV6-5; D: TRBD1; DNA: TGTGCCAGCAGTAGACAGGGGGCTTCCAATCAGCCCCAGCATTTT; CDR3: CASSRQGASNQPQHF
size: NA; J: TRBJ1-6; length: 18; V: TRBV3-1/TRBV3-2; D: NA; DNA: TGTGCCAGCAGAGAGCGGTTCTCTTTAGGACGACTTAATTCACCCCTCCACTTT; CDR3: CASRERFSLGRLNSPLHF
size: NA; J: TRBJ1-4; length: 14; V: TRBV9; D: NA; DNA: TGTGCCAGCAGCGCGACAACAACTAATGAAAAACTGTTTTTT; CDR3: CASSATTTNEKLFF
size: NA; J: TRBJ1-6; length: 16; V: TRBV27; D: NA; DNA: TGTGCCAGCAGAACACTCTCCGGGACTAATAATTCACCCCTCCACTTT; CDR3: CASRTLSGTNNSPLHF
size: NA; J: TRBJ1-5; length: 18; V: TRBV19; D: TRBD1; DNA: TGTGCCAGTAGTATAGCCCCCCGGACAGGGCCTCCAAATCAGCCCCAGCATTTT; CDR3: CASSIAPRTGPPNQPQHF
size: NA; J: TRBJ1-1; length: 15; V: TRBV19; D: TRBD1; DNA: TGTGCCAGTAGTAAATGGACAGGAATGAACACTGAAGCTTTCTTT; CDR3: CASSKWTGMNTEAFF
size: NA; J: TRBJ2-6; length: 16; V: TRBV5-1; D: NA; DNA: TGCGCCAGCAGCTTGGAGTCAGGGTCTGGGGCCAACGTCCTGACTTTC; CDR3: CASSLESGSGANVLTF
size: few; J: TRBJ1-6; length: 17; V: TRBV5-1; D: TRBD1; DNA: TGCGCCAGCAGCTCCGGACAGGGAGGCTCCTATAATTCACCCCTCCACTTT; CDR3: CASSSGQGGSYNSPLHF
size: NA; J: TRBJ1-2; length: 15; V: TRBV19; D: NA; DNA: TGTGCCAGTAGTACACTATTCGGACAGAACTATGGCTACACCTTC; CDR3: CASSTLFGQNYGYTF
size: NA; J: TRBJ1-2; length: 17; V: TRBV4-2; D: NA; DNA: TGTGCCAGCAGCCAAGTGGCTCTGGGGTGGGACACTGATGGCTACACCTTC; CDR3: CASSQVALGWDTDGYTF
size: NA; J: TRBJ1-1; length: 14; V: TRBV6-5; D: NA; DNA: TGTGCCAGCAGTTACTCGAGGGTGAACACTGAAGCTTTCTTT; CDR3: CASSYSRVNTEAFF
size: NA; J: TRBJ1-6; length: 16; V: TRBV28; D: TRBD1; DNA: TGTGCCAGCAGTTTATGGGCGGGACAGGGAAATTCACCCCTCCACTTT; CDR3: CASSLWAGQGNSPLHF
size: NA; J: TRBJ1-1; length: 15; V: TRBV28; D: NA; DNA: TGTGCCAGCAGTTTATGGGACAGTCGGAACACTGAAGCTTTCTTT; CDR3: CASSLWDSRNTEAFF
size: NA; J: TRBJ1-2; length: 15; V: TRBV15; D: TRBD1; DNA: TGTGCCACCAGCAGAGTAAGGACAGGGGCAGGTGGCTACACCTTC; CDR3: CATSRVRTGAGGYTF
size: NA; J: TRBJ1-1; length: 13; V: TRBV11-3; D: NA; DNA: TGTGCCAGCAGCTTACAGGAGAACACTGAAGCTTTCTTT; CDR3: CASSLQENTEAFF
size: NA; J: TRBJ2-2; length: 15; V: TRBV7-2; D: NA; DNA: TGTGCCAGCAGCCCGCGGACAAGAAACACCGGGGAGCTGTTTTTT; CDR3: CASSPRTRNTGELFF
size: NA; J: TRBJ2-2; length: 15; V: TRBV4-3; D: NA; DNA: TGCGCCAGCAGCCAAGGTCCAGGGTGGACCGGGGAGCTGTTTTTT; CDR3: CASSQGPGWTGELFF
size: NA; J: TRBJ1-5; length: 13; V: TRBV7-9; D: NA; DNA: TGTGCCAGCACCCAGGGAACAAATCAGCCCCAGCATTTT; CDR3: CASTQGTNQPQHF
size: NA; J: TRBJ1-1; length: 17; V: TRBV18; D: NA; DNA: TGTGCCAGCTCACTCTTAGATTGGGGCCGGTCGAACACTGAAGCTTTCTTT; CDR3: CASSLLDWGRSNTEAFF
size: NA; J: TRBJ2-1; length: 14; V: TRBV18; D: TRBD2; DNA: TGTGCCAGCTCGTCACTAGCGGGGTCCAATGAGCAGTTCTTC; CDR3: CASSSLAGSNEQFF
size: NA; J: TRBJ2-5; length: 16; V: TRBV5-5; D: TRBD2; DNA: TGTGCCAGCAGCTCGATAGCGGGAGGGCCCGGAGAGACCCAGTACTTC; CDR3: CASSSIAGGPGETQYF
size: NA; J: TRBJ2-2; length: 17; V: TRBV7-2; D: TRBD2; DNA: TGTGCCAGCAGCTCCGTAGGGCTAGCGGGGCCCACCGGGGAGCTGTTTTTT; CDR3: CASSSVGLAGPTGELFF
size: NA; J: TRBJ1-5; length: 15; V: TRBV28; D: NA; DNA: TGTGCCAGCAGTTTTGGGGGGTCCGGCAATCAGCCCCAGCATTTT; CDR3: CASSFGGSGNQPQHF
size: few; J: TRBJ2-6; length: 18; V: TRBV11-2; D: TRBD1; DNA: TGTGCCAGCAGCGGTCCGGGACAGGACTCCCCTGGGGCCAACGTCCTGACTTTC; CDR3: CASSGPGQDSPGANVLTF
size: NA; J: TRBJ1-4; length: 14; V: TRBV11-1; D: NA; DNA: TGTGCCAGCAGCTTAGGCGGGGTTGGTGAAAAACTGTTTTTT; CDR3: CASSLGGVGEKLFF
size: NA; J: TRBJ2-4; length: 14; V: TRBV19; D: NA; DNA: TGTGCCAGTAGTAGCCCCGCCACAGGGAAGGTTCAGTACTTC; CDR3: CASSSPATGKVQYF
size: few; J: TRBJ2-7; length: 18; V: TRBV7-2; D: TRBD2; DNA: TGTGCCAGCAGCTTAAACCCCCCTCTAGCGGGAGTGCCGGGGGAGCAGTACTTC; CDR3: CASSLNPPLAGVPGEQYF
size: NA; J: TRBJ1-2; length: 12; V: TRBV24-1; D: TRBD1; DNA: TGTGCCACCAGTGATTCAACAGGGGCCAGCACCTTC; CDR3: CATSDSTGASTF
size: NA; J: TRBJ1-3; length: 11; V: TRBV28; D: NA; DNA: TGTGCCAGCGGGCAAGGAAACACCATATATTTT; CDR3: CASGQGNTIYF
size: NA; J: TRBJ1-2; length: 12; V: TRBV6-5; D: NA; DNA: TGTGCCAGCTGGGGGGGGGACTATGGCTACACCTTC; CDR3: CASWGGDYGYTF
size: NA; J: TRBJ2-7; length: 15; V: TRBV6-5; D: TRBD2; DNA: TGTGCCAGCAGTTGGACTAGCGGAGGCCCCTACGAGCAGTACTTC; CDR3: CASSWTSGGPYEQYF
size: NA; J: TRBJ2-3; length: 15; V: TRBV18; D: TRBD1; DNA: TGTGCCAGCTCACCACGGGACAGTGACACAGATACGCAGTATTTT; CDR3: CASSPRDSDTDTQYF
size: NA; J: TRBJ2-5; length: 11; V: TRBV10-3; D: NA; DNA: TGTGCCGCCGGTCGGGGGGAGACCCAGTACTTC; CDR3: CAAGRGETQYF
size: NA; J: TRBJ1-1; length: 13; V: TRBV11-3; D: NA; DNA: TGTGCCAGCAGCTTATTTTCTAACACTGAAGCTTTCTTT; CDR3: CASSLFSNTEAFF
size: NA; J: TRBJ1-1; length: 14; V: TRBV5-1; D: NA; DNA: TGCGCCAGCAGCTTGGGGGGCTGGAGAACTGAAGCTTTCTTT; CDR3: CASSLGGWRTEAFF
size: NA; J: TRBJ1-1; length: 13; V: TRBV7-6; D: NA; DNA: TGTGCCAGCAGCGCACAGGGGAACACTGAAGCTTTCTTT; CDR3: CASSAQGNTEAFF
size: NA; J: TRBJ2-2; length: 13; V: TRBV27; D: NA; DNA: TGTGCCAGCAGTACCACAATCACCGGGGAGCTGTTTTTT; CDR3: CASSTTITGELFF
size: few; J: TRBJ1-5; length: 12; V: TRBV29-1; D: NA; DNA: TGCAGCGTTGCAGGTTACAATCAGCCCCAGCATTTT; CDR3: CSVAGYNQPQHF
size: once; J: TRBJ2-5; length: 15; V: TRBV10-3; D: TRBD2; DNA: TGTGCCATCAGGAGGGGACTAGCGGGAGAAGAGACCCAGTACTTC; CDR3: CAIRRGLAGEETQYF
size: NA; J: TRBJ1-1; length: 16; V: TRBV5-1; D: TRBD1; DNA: TGCGCCAGCAGCTTGGGACAGGGTGGCCTCTTAACTGAAGCTTTCTTT; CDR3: CASSLGQGGLLTEAFF
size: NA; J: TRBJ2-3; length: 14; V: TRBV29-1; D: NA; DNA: TGCAGCGGGGGGTTAGGGGCGAGCACAGATACGCAGTATTTT; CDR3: CSGGLGASTDTQYF
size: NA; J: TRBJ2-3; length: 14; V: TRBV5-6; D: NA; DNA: TGTGCCAGCAGCCGACCGGGAAGCCCAGATACGCAGTATTTT; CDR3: CASSRPGSPDTQYF
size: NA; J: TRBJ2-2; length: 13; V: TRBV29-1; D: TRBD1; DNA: TGCAGCGTAAGGACAGGGTGGACCGGGGAGCTGTTTTTT; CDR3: CSVRTGWTGELFF
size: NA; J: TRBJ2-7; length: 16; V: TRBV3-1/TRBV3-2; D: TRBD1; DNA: TGTGCCAGCAGCCAAGATCGAGGGGACAGGGACTACGAGCAGTACTTC; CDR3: CASSQDRGDRDYEQYF
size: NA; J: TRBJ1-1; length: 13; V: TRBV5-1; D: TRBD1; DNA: TGCGCCAGCAGACAGGGGGTGAACACTGAAGCTTTCTTT; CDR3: CASRQGVNTEAFF
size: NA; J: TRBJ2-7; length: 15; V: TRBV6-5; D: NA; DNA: TGTGCCAGCACAAACCCCAGGGATTTACCCTACGAGCAGTACTTC; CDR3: CASTNPRDLPYEQYF
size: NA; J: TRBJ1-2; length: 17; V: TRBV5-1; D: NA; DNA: TGCGCCAGCAGCTTGGATCCCCCACGAACTGCCAACTATGGCTACACCTTC; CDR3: CASSLDPPRTANYGYTF
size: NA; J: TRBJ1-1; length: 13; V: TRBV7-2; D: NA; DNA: TGTGCCAGCAGTTACAGGGAGAACACTGAAGCTTTCTTT; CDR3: CASSYRENTEAFF
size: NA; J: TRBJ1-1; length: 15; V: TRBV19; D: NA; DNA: TGTGCCAGTAGTTCCCAAACTACGGGAAACACTGAAGCTTTCTTT; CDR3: CASSSQTTGNTEAFF
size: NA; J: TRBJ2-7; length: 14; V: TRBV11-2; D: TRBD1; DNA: TGTGCCAGCAGCGGGGGACAGGGAAGGAACGAGCAGTACTTC; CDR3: CASSGGQGRNEQYF